Listed here is a single T cell receptor (beta chain). No antigen is known for it. Qualities for individual bases were not recorded, and no much larger clone is one base off. RNA was extracted using the RNeasy kit, and roughly 0.45 to 1 microgram was reverse transcribed with random hexamers. The immunoSEQ multiplex PCR assay, covering 54 Vbeta and 13 Jbeta segments, was used to amplify TCR beta CDR3 regions. Bias from PCR amplification was corrected by using a synthetic template baseline for primer optimization and for computational correction. The authors' analysis ran thus. Reads were annotated to V, D and J genes according to IMGT and were analyzed with immunoSEQ Analyzer, with only productive sequences retained. Clonality was computed as one minus Shannon entropy normalized by log2 of the number of productive unique sequences. For each patient and control, public and private clones were evaluated within the 100 most prevalent clones. A clone was defined as Susac-specific if it was absent from the healthy and MS cohorts, from roughly 990 published viral clones and from other ImmuneACCESS disease sequences. TCRdb's own reprocessing of the public reads used fastp at Q25 and MiXCR and kept productive beta chains. Rows matching on CDR3 protein sequence are summarized as one entry with the most common DNA and genes. These V and J calls rely on TCRdb rather than the paper's analysis. The sample contains around 280,000 distinct CDR3 sequences, 92% of them found a single time. Clones ranked in the top ten supply 0.065% of the sample.

Peripheral blood CD8+ and CD4+ T cells from healthy donors, Susac syndrome patients and multiple sclerosis patients were profiled using high-throughput TCR beta sequencing. Multiple sclerosis controls were treatment-naive patients with stable or active relapsing-remitting disease fulfilling revised McDonald criteria. Bulk CD8+ and CD4+ T cells were purified by magnetic negative isolation, while CD8+ TEMRA cells were enriched using FACS. Blood was drawn into EDTA tubes, processed within 24 hours, and PBMCs were isolated by density gradient centrifugation. PBMCs destined for TCR sequencing were cryopreserved in liquid nitrogen and later thawed in a 37 °C water bath. The sorted or isolated CD4+, CD8+ and CD8+ TEMRA cells reached a purity of at least 90%. The CDR3 contains 13 residues, cysteine and phenylalanine counted. Solely the CDR3 DNA is kept, with 39 bases framed from the first base. V drops 6 bases and J drops 5 bases, leaving 16 bases in between. Per the germline V gene, SQVTM is the CDR1 and ANQGSEA is the CDR2.

The data were taken from a study of CD8 T cells in Susac syndrome (dated by TCRdb to the late 2010s). Some background on the complete study: The study used repertoire sequencing to test whether antigen drove CD8+ T cell activation and differentiation in Susac syndrome.

The full study reports these points: The number of individuals in the TCR sequencing and HLA analysis was recognized as being relatively small.

The sequence was collected from a human donor with multiple sclerosis. In this chain, TRBV29-1 is recombined with TRBJ1-1; tentative D gene TRBD1, with 5 bases matching. What was sequenced was CD4+ T cells from PBMCs. Here is the DNA: TGCAGCGTCGTGCCAGGGACGAGAACTGAAGCTTTCTTT. Its protein reads: CSVVPGTRTEAFF.